Sequencing of this T cell receptor (beta chain) was carried out in a study of molecular identifiers for immune sequencing clone quantification. Naive CD8 library inputs spanned roughly 18,000 to 1,100,000 sorted cells and 10%, 30% or 50% RNA. Study observations and caveats: Identical barcode-sharing TCR molecules could lead to underestimated sizes for highly expanded clones.

There are 16 residues in the CDR3. V shed 0 bases, J shed 0 bases, and the junction held 4 bases outside the gene matches. The germline V gene has CDR1 SGHRS and CDR2 YFSETQ. This clonotype has ten or more counts. Its target is unknown. TCRdb reprocessed the PCR reads via MiXCR and lists one record per CDR3 protein. The data hold around 25,000 distinct CDR3 sequences, with under 20% observed a single time. This chain connects TRBV5-1 to TRBJ2-7; TRBD2 agrees at 9 bases. This TCR came from a human donor in good health. Some libraries in this study had Jurkat cell RNA spiked in. Source material: naive CD8+ T cells from blood, with Jurkat cell RNA spiked in. Documented subset: FACS-sorted CD8+CD4-CCR7+CD45RA+ naive T cells. Here the CDR3 reads CASSLASSGISYEQYF. In DNA form, the CDR3 reads TGCGCCAGCAGCTTGGCTTCTAGCGGGATCTCCTACGAGCAGTACTTC.